At least ten counts were recorded for the clone carrying this T cell receptor (beta chain). Its specificity is not known. The source of the sample is a study of T-cell reconstitution after alpha-beta-depleted transplantation in children. General study results and limits: T-cell numbers and diversity one year post-transplant derived largely from freshly generated T cells. The origin of alpha-beta T cells about two months after transplant was reportedly several hundred expanded graft clones. TCRbeta diversity was high at day 60 in some patients (a result of surviving recipient T cells and thymic progenitors).

TCRbeta library construction was performed incorporating unique molecular identifiers. TCRdb ran MiXCR on the PCR reads and lists one entry per CDR3 protein. The sample lists about 32,000 distinct CDR3 sequences, 5% to 7% occurring once. V lost 1 base, J lost 1 base, and 10 bases lay in between. The CDR3 extends over 15 amino acids. CDR1 is ENHRY, CDR2 SYGVKD, per germline. The material was peripheral blood, obtained 60 days after TCRalphabeta/CD19-depleted stem cell transplant. The chain has TRBV10-3 and TRBJ1-1; a possible D gene is TRBD1 (6 bases). The sequence came from a child younger than two who had a stem cell transplant for acute myeloid leukemia, so the T cells may come from the graft donor. CDR3 sequence reads: CAISELRGGNTEAFF. The CDR3 DNA follows: TGTGCCATCAGTGAGTTAAGAGGGGGGAACACTGAAGCTTTCTTT.